This TCR beta chain originates from a study of cytomegalovirus exposure and HLA in healthy donors. It was with 60 Vbeta and 13 Jbeta primers that the PCR ran. Clones were sequenced by immunoSEQ multiplex PCR, and TCRdb holds only the in-frame ones, with some missing. The table shows roughly 150,000 clones, with about 74% occurring only once. The study's findings and limits: The investigators catalogued some 150 TCR beta chains as cytomegalovirus-associated.

About this clone itself: The target antigen is unknown.

This CDR3 spans 15 amino acids. CDR1 and CDR2 (germline): GTSNPN, SVGIG (reference sequence). V was pared by 3 bases and J by 0 bases, with 5 bases of the junction left unmatched. The J gene is TRBJ2-7, the V gene TRBV30; 10 bases map to TRBD1. This sequence was found in a male donor in good health and CMV-seronegative. Sequenced input: PBMCs. CDR3 amino acids: CAWRNRDRGSYEQYF. As DNA, the CDR3 is TGTGCCTGGAGGAACCGGGACAGGGGCTCCTACGAGCAGTACTTC.